This T cell receptor (beta chain) was captured in a study of graft-versus-host responses after intestinal transplantation. The CDR3 totals 15 residues. Germline values: CDR1 MDHEN, CDR2 SYDVKM. V lost 1 base and J 2 bases, leaving 9 bases between the germline ends. This clone appeared once. Its antigen is as yet unknown. The repertoire was sequenced with immunoSEQ multiplex PCR; TCRdb's copy has only in-frame clones and lacks some. The table lists some 130,000 clones, approximately 95% of them singletons. The chain combines TRBV28 with TRBJ2-1, with D possibly matching TRBD2 (6 bases). This TCR was sampled from a human donor who received an intestinal transplant. The sample here was unstimulated CD8+ T cells sorted from spleen or lymph node cells, taken before intestinal transplant. CDR3: CASSLFSGAYNEQFF. The CDR3 DNA sequence: TGTGCCAGCAGTTTATTTAGCGGAGCCTACAATGAGCAGTTCTTC.